This T cell receptor (beta chain) was recovered during a study of Tregs in tolerant kidney transplant recipients. The study's findings and limits: Activated donor B cell expansion appeared to reveal the most relevant donor-specific TCRbeta repertoire.

Thawed PBMCs were FACS-sorted into unstimulated CD4+CD25+CD127- regulatory T cells, CD4+CD25- non-regulatory cells, CD4 and CD8 cells. CDR1 is SGHRS and CDR2 is YFSETQ in the germline V gene. The CDR3 has 15 residues. Trimming stripped 4 bases from V and 4 bases from J, with 17 bases between. TCRdb keeps only in-frame clones here, not all; method: immunoSEQ multiplex PCR. Among roughly 250,000 clones listed, about four fifths were seen once. To note about this clone: As yet, its antigen is unknown.

The material sequenced was CD4+ T cells from blood. The sequence was collected from a human donor in good health. V usage is TRBV5-1 and J usage is TRBJ1-1; unclear D gene. The CDR3 DNA is TGCGCCAGCAGCCCAAGGAGCCGCTCGTCCACTGAAGCTTTCTTT. It specifies CASSPRSRSSTEAFF.